Listed below are T cell receptor beta chains from one sample, sequenced in a study of post-analysis software for immune sequencing data. TCRdb redid the calling of the PCR reads with MiXCR, one entry per CDR3 protein. The sample lists 450,000 to 650,000 distinct CDR3 sequences; about 40% were seen once. The source material was blood. Receptors originate from a girl between 5 and 17 years old with multiple sclerosis. CDR3s include the opening cysteine and the closing phenylalanine or tryptophan. Each record gives: CDR3 DNA, CDR3 protein, clone size, V gene, J gene, D gene. A D gene is named only where the DNA matches it firmly. Clone size appears in some rows only: once, few, many, or a class for an expanded clone.

TGCGCCAGCAGCCCCAATGGGGGGACCTACGAGCAGTACTTC	CASSPNGGTYEQYF	.	TRBV5-1	TRBJ2-7	.
TGTGCCAGCAGCTATCTCCGAGAGACCCAGTACTTC	CASSYLRETQYF	.	TRBV7-2	TRBJ2-5	.
TGTGCCAGCAGCCAAGGGTCGCAGGGAGACACTGAAGCTTTCTTT	CASSQGSQGDTEAFF	.	TRBV3-1	TRBJ1-1	.
TGTGCCAGCAGCCATGGGGAGGGACTAGCGGGAGCTGAGCAGTACTTC	CASSHGEGLAGAEQYF	.	TRBV12-3/TRBV12-4	TRBJ2-7	TRBD2
TGTGCCAGCAGCTTGCTGTATCCGAGTGAAGAGACCCAGTACTTC	CASSLLYPSEETQYF	few	TRBV5-5	TRBJ2-5	.
TGCAGCGTTGATTCCTTGGCATGTCACGGCTACACCTTC	CSVDSLACHGYTF	.	TRBV29-1	TRBJ1-2	.
TGTGCCAGCAGGTTCTCCTCGGGGGGAGTTACAGATACGCAGTATTTT	CASRFSSGGVTDTQYF	.	TRBV7-2	TRBJ2-3	TRBD2
TGTGCCAGCAGTTCCGGGACTAAAATCCGGGGGGAGCAGTTCTTC	CASSSGTKIRGEQFF	once	TRBV12-3/TRBV12-4	TRBJ2-1	TRBD2
TGCGCCAGCAGTGAGGCCGAGACCCAGTACTTC	CASSEAETQYF	.	TRBV10-2	TRBJ2-5	.
TGTGCCAGCAGCCGATACGCGGACACAGATACGCAGTATTTT	CASSRYADTDTQYF	.	TRBV7-2	TRBJ2-3	.
TGTGCCTGGTTCTACGAGCAGTACTTC	CAWFYEQYF	.	TRBV30	TRBJ2-7	.
TGTGCCATCGGGGACACCGAGACCCAGTACTTC	CAIGDTETQYF	few	TRBV10-3	TRBJ2-5	.
TGTGCCAGCAGCCAAGTTTATCGGGCGGGAGGACGGCAGTTCTTC	CASSQVYRAGGRQFF	.	TRBV14	TRBJ2-1	TRBD2
TGCGCCAGCAGCTCTCGCTCCTCCCTCGAGCAGTACTTC	CASSSRSSLEQYF	.	TRBV5-1	TRBJ2-7	.
TGCAGCGTTGTTCGGTGGGGGAATAGCGGGAGGGTCTCCTACAATGAGCAGTTCTTC	CSVVRWGNSGRVSYNEQFF	.	TRBV29-1	TRBJ2-1	TRBD2
TGTGCCAGCAGTTACTACCGCGGGAGCTCAAATGAGCAGTTCTTC	CASSYYRGSSNEQFF	.	TRBV6-5	TRBJ2-1	TRBD2
TGTGCCAGCAGCTTAACTGGGTTGGAGACCCAGTACTTC	CASSLTGLETQYF	many	TRBV5-5	TRBJ2-5	.
TGTGCCAGCAGCCCCCTTTCGGGGCTCCATGGCTACACCTTC	CASSPLSGLHGYTF	.	TRBV5-6	TRBJ1-2	.
TGTGCCAGCAGTTTAACGGGGCTAGAGTACGAGCAGTACTTC	CASSLTGLEYEQYF	.	TRBV12-3/TRBV12-4	TRBJ2-7	.